This T cell receptor (beta chain) is from a study of blood T cell repertoires in COVID-19. Study in general: The United States, Italy and Spain provided the acute and convalescent COVID-19 samples.

Original processing methods: Estimates of nucleated cell counts were drawn from the amplification of reference gene primers. Method: immunoSEQ multiplex PCR; TCRdb's copy keeps in-frame clones and lacks some. V and J calls and clone size are given by that table; D and trimming were obtained from the DNA. The sample lists more than 75,000 clones, around nine tenths occurring once. The V end lost 3 bases, the J end lost 6 bases, and 9 bases lay between the germline ends. CDR1 SGHAT and CDR2 FQNNGV come from the germline V gene. CDR3 length: 13 residues. The chain combines TRBV11-2 with TRBJ2-1, with D possibly matching TRBD1 (5 bases). The clonotype comes from an elderly woman with active COVID-19. Sequencing input: peripheral blood. CDR3 sequence: CASSLNRGNEQFF. CDR3 bases: TGTGCCAGCAGCTTGAATAGGGGCAATGAGCAGTTCTTC.